This TCR beta chain was profiled in a study of T cells after yellow fever vaccination. Study background: Fractions of limited cellularity were prepared by means of SMART-Seq v4 Ultra Low Input. Broader study findings: Of the clonotypes, a small share occurred in both CD4 and CD8 compartments. A secondary response was less intense yet reached its peak sooner, at day 5 versus 15.

TCRdb re-called the 5' RACE reads with MiXCR, one entry per CDR3 protein. The sample holds 95,000 to 150,000 distinct CDR3 sequences, around 15% seen once. In the case of this clonotype: Antigen unknown.

The CDR3 loop spans 22 amino acids. The V and J ends lost 0 bases and 0 bases respectively, with 26 bases between them. Germline V gene lookup returns CDR1 MNHEY and CDR2 SVGEGT. V is TRBV6-2 or TRBV6-3 and J is TRBJ2-2; D ambiguous. This sequence originates from a man aged 18 to 29 who received the YFV17D yellow fever vaccine. The specimen was CD8+ T cells sorted from PBMCs, collected 5 days after the yellow fever booster vaccination. In nucleotides, the CDR3 is TGTGCCAGCAGTTACTCTGCCGTATACGCGGAGATTCAAATCGCGAACACCGGGGAGCTGTTTTTT. It specifies CASSYSAVYAEIQIANTGELFF.